The 9 T cell receptor beta chains presented below share a single source sample, sequenced in a study of T-cell memory formation after mild COVID-19 (dated by TCRdb to about 2021). The protocol used for the library was 5' RACE. The listed sequencing device is Illumina NovaSeq 6000. TCRdb passed the public sequencing reads through fastp at Q25 and MiXCR, retaining productive beta sequences. Each record represents a unique CDR3 protein, reported with the most common genes and DNA among its rows. This sample has about 290,000 distinct CDR3 sequences in its table, and around a sixth of those were observed once. The ten largest clones represent around 23% of the sample. Sequenced sample: PBMCs or a T cell subset sorted from them (not recorded which). These receptors were obtained from a man between 18 and 29 years old who had mild COVID-19 (a few samples of this study predate the infection). The sample titles of this study are shuffled in the database, so cell type and time point are left out; the donor was told from shared clones.

J is TRBJ1-4 and V is TRBV30; unclear D gene. From germline, CDR1 is GTSNPN and CDR2 SVGIG (reference sequence). V was trimmed by 2 bases and J by 6 bases, leaving 7 bases between them. The length of the CDR3 is 12 residues. CDR3 residues: CAWSPRDEKLFF. CDR3 nucleotides: TGTGCCTGGAGTCCACGAGATGAAAAACTGTTTTTT. Variable domain in full (rest from reference TRBV30 and TRBJ1-4): SQTIHQWPATLVQPVGSPLSLECTVEGTSNPNLYWYRQAAGRGLQLLFYSVGIGQISSEVPQNLSASRPQDRQFILSSKKLLLSDSGFYLCAWSPRDEKLFFGSGTQLSVL.

This clonotype was observed a few times. V gene TRBV5-1 combines with J gene TRBJ1-2; D remains ambiguous. There are 14 residues in the CDR3. V lost 2 bases to trimming and J lost 7 bases, with 15 bases between them. Germline loops: CDR1 SGHRS, CDR2 YFSETQ. CDR3 in amino acids: CASSLDTGGSGYTF. As DNA, the CDR3 is TGCGCCAGCAGCTTAGACACCGGAGGCTCTGGCTACACCTTC.

V and J are TRBV30 and TRBJ1-1; D not certain. The V and J ends lost 4 bases and 2 bases respectively, with 5 bases between them. Per the germline V gene, CDR1 is GTSNPN and CDR2 is SVGIG (reference sequence). The CDR3 is made up of 11 amino acids. CDR3 amino acids: CAWKDNTEAFF. As DNA, the CDR3 is TGTGCCTGGAAGGACAACACTGAAGCTTTCTTT. Using reference TRBV30 and TRBJ1-1 for the parts outside the CDR3, the full variable domain is SQTIHQWPATLVQPVGSPLSLECTVEGTSNPNLYWYRQAAGRGLQLLFYSVGIGQISSEVPQNLSASRPQDRQFILSSKKLLLSDSGFYLCAWKDNTEAFFGQGTRLTVV.

The gene calls are TRBV6-5 and TRBJ1-1, with D possibly matching TRBD1 (6 bases). The germline V gene has CDR1 MNHEY and CDR2 SVGAGI. This CDR3 spans 14 amino acids. V was shortened by 2 bases and J by 1 base, with 8 bases between the two germline ends. CDR3 nucleotides: TGTGCCAGCAGTTACCAGGGGACGAACACTGAAGCTTTCTTT. Amino acids: CASSYQGTNTEAFF.

V usage is TRBV5-1 and J usage is TRBJ2-5; TRBD2 matches 8 bases. V dropped 0 bases and J dropped 5; count of bases not matched to a gene: 6. Germline CDR1 and CDR2: SGHRS and YFSETQ. The CDR3 is 15 amino acids. CDR3 loop: CASSLGLANRETQYF. CDR3 nucleotides: TGCGCCAGCAGCTTGGGACTAGCGAATAGGGAGACCCAGTACTTC.

This clonotype showed up just a few times. The gene calls are TRBV19 and TRBJ1-5; the D gene is possibly TRBD1 (5 bases). Germline V lookup: CDR1 LNHDA, CDR2 SQIVND (reference sequence). The V end lost 9 bases, the J end lost 5 bases, and 11 bases lay between the germline ends. The CDR3 runs 12 residues. CDR3 nucleotide sequence: TGTGCCAGCCAGTTAGGGGATCAGCCCCAGCATTTT. Translating it yields CASQLGDQPQHF.

This clonotype was recorded a few times. The chain uses TRBV29-1 and TRBJ1-5; D perhaps matches TRBD1 (5 bases). The CDR3 runs to 14 residues. CDR1 SQVTM and CDR2 ANQGSEA come from the germline V gene. Trimming took 4 bases from V and 7 from J, leaving 17 bases between them. CDR3 in DNA: TGCAGCGTTGGTGGCCAGGGCCAGGGCCAGCCCCAGCATTTT. Protein: CSVGGQGQGQPQHF.

This chain links TRBV10-3 with TRBJ1-1, with D tentatively TRBD1 (5 bases). Looked up from germline, CDR1 is ENHRY and CDR2 is SYGVKD. The CDR3 contains 12 residues. V lost 8 bases and J lost 8, with 15 bases in between. The CDR3 here is CAILHPGNEAFF. The DNA for the CDR3 is TGTGCCATCCTCCACCCAGGGAACGAAGCTTTCTTT.

J is TRBJ1-1 and V is TRBV5-8, with D possibly being TRBD1 (6 bases). Trimming cost V 5 bases and J 3 bases, with 14 bases left between them. The CDR3 totals 14 residues. Germline V gene sequence: CDR1 SGHTS, CDR2 YDEGEE. The CDR3, as DNA: TGTGCCAGCAGGTTACAGGGTGGGGACACTGAAGCTTTCTTT. Translating it yields CASRLQGGDTEAFF. Full variable domain (missing parts from reference TRBV5-8 and TRBJ1-1): EAGVTQSPTHLIKTRGQQATLRCSPISGHTSVYWYQQALGLGLQFLLWYDEGEERNRGNFPPRFSGRQFPNYSSELNVNALELEDSALYLCASRLQGGDTEAFFGQGTRLTVV.